The T cell receptor beta chain described here comes from a study of shared clonotypes between healthy human individuals. Study-level results: Clonotype sharing across several donors was observed for around 4.5% of naive CD4 clonotypes.

The CDR3 sequence is 16 residues long. Profiling relied on immunoSEQ multiplex PCR, and the TCRdb table lists in-frame clones only, not all of them. The table has hundreds of thousands of clones, around 96% seen once. With regard to this clone: Its target is not known.

Naive-designated CD8 cells lacked CD45RO, were positively enriched for CCR7, and omitted terminally differentiated effector memory CD45RA+ cells. The clonotype was recovered from a young woman in good health. Sequences were obtained from naive CD8+ T cells sorted from blood. The J gene is TRBJ1-1, the V gene TRBV1; the table names TRBD1, a call not compared with the DNA. TRBV1 is tagged as a pseudogene. CDR3 region: CTSSQGTGPPSTEAFF. CDR3 in DNA: TGCACCAGCAGCCAAGGGACAGGGCCCCCGAGCACTGAAGCTTTCTTT.